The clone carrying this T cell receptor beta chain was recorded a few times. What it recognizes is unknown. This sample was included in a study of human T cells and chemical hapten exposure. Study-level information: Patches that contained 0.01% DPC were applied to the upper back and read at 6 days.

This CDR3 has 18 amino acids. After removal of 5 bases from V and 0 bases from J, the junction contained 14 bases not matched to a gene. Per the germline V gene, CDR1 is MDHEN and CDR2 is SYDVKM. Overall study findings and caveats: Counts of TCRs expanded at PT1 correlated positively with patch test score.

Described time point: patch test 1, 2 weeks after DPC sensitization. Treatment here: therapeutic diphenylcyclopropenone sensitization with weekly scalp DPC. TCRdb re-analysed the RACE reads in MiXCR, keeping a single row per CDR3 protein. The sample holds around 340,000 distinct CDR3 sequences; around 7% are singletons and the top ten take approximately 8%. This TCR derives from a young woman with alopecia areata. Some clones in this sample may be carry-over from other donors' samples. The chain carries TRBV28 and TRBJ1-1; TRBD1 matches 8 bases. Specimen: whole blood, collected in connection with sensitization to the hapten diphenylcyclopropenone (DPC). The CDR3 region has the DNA TGTGCCAGCAGTCTCCTCCGGACAGGGTCGCCTATGAACACTGAAGCTTTCTTT. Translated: CASSLLRTGSPMNTEAFF.